These 21 T cell receptor beta chains were sequenced from one sample in a study of tumor and adjacent non-tumor tissue in lung cancer. A modified ARM-PCR protocol with three rounds of nested PCR amplified TCRbeta. TCRdb re-called the multiplex PCR reads through MiXCR, storing one row per CDR3 protein. This sample carries 60,000 to 80,000 distinct CDR3 sequences, 55% to 70% of them seen once, and the ten largest clones take about 27%. No cell sorting was done before RNA was extracted from the tissue. Distant lung tissue was collected more than 3 cm away from the tumor edge. The sequencing input was distant non-tumor lung tissue. These receptors all come from a woman in her 50s with non-small cell lung cancer.

On this clonotype itself: Since a much larger clone is just one base distant, this may be a read error. This sequence joins TRBV10-3 and TRBJ1-3, with D uncertain. Germline V lookup: CDR1 ENHRY, CDR2 SYGVKD. The V gene lost 8 bases and the J gene lost 1 base, with 9 bases spanning the gap. CDR3 length: 13 amino acids. CDR3 DNA: TGTGCCATCGGTGGTGGGTCTGGAAACACCATATATTTT. This translates into CAIGGGSGNTIYF.

About this clonotype itself: Without the conserved terminal phenylalanine or tryptophan, this CDR3 likely stems from a read error. The DNA is left out, because the CDR3 cannot be placed on it with certainty; the CDR3 is given as TCRdb lists it. The chain employs TRBV11-2 and TRBJ2-7. CDR1 is SGHAT, CDR2 FQNNGV, per germline. Counting both end residues, the CDR3 totals 13 amino acids. The chain's CDR3 is CANSLAAGYEQYL.

For this clonotype: This likely comes from a read error, as the CDR3 has no conserved phenylalanine or tryptophan at its end. J is TRBJ2-5 and V is TRBV20-1; 14 nucleotides agree with TRBD2. The CDR3 has 16 residues. V trimming: 7 bases; J trimming: 1 base; junction bases outside the gene matches: 8. CDR1 DFQATT and CDR2 SNEGSKA come from the germline V gene (reference sequence). CDR3 sequence (DNA): TGCAGTGTTGGGACTAGCGGGAGACCCCTCCAAGAGACCCAGTACTTG. It yields the protein CSVGTSGRPLQETQYL.

Remarks on this clonotype: Its ends do not fully match the called genes, so a read error is possible. The genes are TRBV6-6 and TRBJ2-2, with D possibly being TRBD2 (6 bases). The CDR3 consists of 14 residues. Germline CDR1 is MNHNY and CDR2 is SVGAGI (reference sequence). Written as DNA, the CDR3 is TGTGCCAGCAGTGTCCCCATGGGTCGCGGGGCGCTGATTTTT. Amino acid sequence: CASSVPMGRGALIF.

CDR3 in amino acids: CASNPSSGRGGDYEQYF. The CDR3 DNA is TGTGCCAGCAACCCAAGTAGCGGCAGAGGTGGGGACTACGAGCAGTACTTC. The chain is built from TRBV12-3 or TRBV12-4 and TRBJ2-7, with D possibly being TRBD2 (6 bases). The V end lost 7 bases, the J end lost 3 bases, and 25 bases lay between the germline ends. The CDR3 has 17 residues.

Regarding this clonotype: Given a much more abundant clone one base away, this may be a read error. V and J are TRBV10-3 and TRBJ2-3, with D perhaps TRBD2 (6 bases). Germline-derived CDR1 and CDR2 are ENHRY and SYGVKD. This CDR3 comprises 16 residues. As DNA, the CDR3 is TGTGCCGTAAGCGTAGGAGGGGTGGATCGCACAGATAAGCAGTATTTT. It is translated as CAVSVGGVDRTDKQYF.

Details on this clonotype: This may come from a read error, since a much larger clone is one base off. The chain has TRBV28 and TRBJ2-7; the D gene is possibly TRBD2 (7 bases). The V gene's germline CDR1 is MDHEN and CDR2 SYDVKM. V lost 6 bases to trimming and J lost 4 bases, with 13 bases between them. The CDR3 runs to 13 residues. For the CDR3, the DNA is TGTGCCAGCAGAATGGGAGGGGGTTACGAGCAGTACTTC. Its protein is CASRMGGGYEQYF.

As for this clonotype: One end of the junction fails to match germline, which may point to a read error. V gene TRBV10-1 combines with J gene TRBJ2-1, with D perhaps TRBD1 (6 bases). CDR3 size: 17 residues. CDR1 and CDR2 from the germline V gene are WNHNN and SYGVQD (reference sequence). CDR3 nucleotide sequence: TGCACCAGCACTCCGGACAGCGGCTTTGGCGGTGGCTATGAGCAGTTCTTC. It encodes CTSTPDSGFGGGYEQFF.

As for this clonotype: A much larger clone lies a single base off, so this may be a read error. The chain employs TRBV29-1 and TRBJ1-5; 7 bases align to TRBD1. The CDR3 is 14 amino acids. Germline V gene data show CDR1 as SQVTM and CDR2 as ANQGSEA. As DNA, the CDR3 is TGCGGCGTTCAAATGACAGGGTGGGATCAGCCCCAGCATTTT. Its protein is CGVQMTGWDQPQHF. Full variable domain (rest looked up from reference TRBV29-1 and TRBJ1-5): SAVISQKPSRDICQRGTSLTIQCQVDSQVTMMFWYRQQPGQSLTLIATANQGSEATYESGFVIDKFPISRPNLTFSTLTVSNMSPEDSSIYLCGVQMTGWDQPQHFGDGTRLSIL.

A note on this clonotype: This CDR3 is missing its conserved last phenylalanine or tryptophan, likely due to a read error. The chain uses TRBV11-2 and TRBJ2-1; 7 bases are shared with TRBD1. V lost 5 bases to trimming and J lost 9 bases; unmatched junction nucleotides: 16. This CDR3 has 16 amino acids. Germline V gene lookup returns CDR1 SGHAT and CDR2 FQNNGV. The CDR3 sequence: CASSRMILEGDSEQFL. CDR3 nucleotide sequence: TGTGCCAGCAGCCGGATGATACTAGAGGGGGACAGTGAGCAGTTCTTA.

Points on this clonotype: A junction end diverges from the germline sequence, so it may reflect a read error. J is TRBJ2-5 and V is TRBV6-6; 8 bases agree with TRBD2. CDR1 is MNHNY and CDR2 is SVGAGI in the germline V gene (reference sequence). The CDR3 runs 14 residues. The chain's CDR3 is CASRPGLGGETQCF. Written as DNA, the CDR3 is TGTGCCAGCAGGCCGGGACTAGGAGGAGAGACCCAGTGCTTC.

With regard to this clonotype: Mismatch with germline at one junction end may stem from a read error. The chain couples TRBV20-1 to TRBJ2-7; tentatively, D is TRBD2 (5 bases). Germline V gene lookup returns CDR1 DFQATT and CDR2 SNEGSKA (reference sequence). The CDR3 extends over 11 amino acids. The CDR3 region is CNASSAYEQYF. The CDR3 DNA follows: TGCAATGCTAGCTCCGCTTACGAGCAGTACTTT.

Turning to this clonotype: An end of the junction does not agree with germline; a read error may underlie this. This chain connects TRBV11-2 to TRBJ2-2, with TRBD1 matching 9 bases. The CDR3 runs to 15 residues. Looked up from germline, CDR1 is SGHAT and CDR2 is FQNNGV. The CDR3 region has the DNA TGTGCCAGCAGCTCCAGACAGGGGGTCACCGGGGGGCTGATTTTT. Residues: CASSSRQGVTGGLIF.

This clonotype was detected only once. A much larger clone lies a single base off, so this may be a read error. The gene calls are TRBV6-1 and TRBJ1-1; 8 bases align to TRBD1. V shed 7 bases, J shed 0 bases, and the junction held 10 bases outside the gene matches. Germline V gene sequence: CDR1 MNHNS, CDR2 SASEGT. The CDR3 is 16 residues long. The CDR3 is CASTFGTGLMNTEAFF. The CDR3 nucleotides read TGTGCCAGCACATTCGGGACAGGCCTCATGAACACTGAAGCTTTCTTT.

A remark on this clonotype: An end of the junction does not agree with germline; a read error may underlie this. The CDR3 nucleotides are TGCGCCAGCAGCTTAGATCGGTACCAGCCCCAGCATTTT. It encodes CASSLDRYQPQHF. The chain carries TRBV11-2 and TRBJ1-5; D uncertain. Germline V gives CDR1 SGHAT, CDR2 FQNNGV. The CDR3 covers 13 residues.

A word on this clonotype: Its ends do not fully match the called genes, so a read error is possible. This rearrangement joins TRBV20-1 to TRBJ2-7; perhaps D is TRBD1 or TRBD2 (5 bases each). The CDR3 consists of 17 residues. Germline lookup yields CDR1 DFQATT and CDR2 SNEGSKA (reference sequence). CDR3 DNA: TGCAGTGCTAAAGATTACAGGCTCGGGGTATGGTCCTACGAGCAATACTTC. This sequence encodes CSAKDYRLGVWSYEQYF.

In regard to this clonotype: This clone may be a read error of a much larger clone one base away. The chain has TRBV20-1 and TRBJ2-5; D is unresolved. CDR3 length equals 16 residues. The V gene's germline CDR1 is DFQATT and CDR2 SNEGSKA (reference sequence). CDR3 protein: CSGRETLKGSKETQYF. DNA of the CDR3: TGCAGTGGTAGAGAAACCCTTAAGGGTTCCAAGGAGACCCAGTACTTC.

Remarks on this clonotype: One end of the junction fails to match germline, which may point to a read error. V gene TRBV20-1 combines with J gene TRBJ2-3; D remains unclear. This CDR3 is built from 11 residues. Germline assignment: CDR1 DFQATT and CDR2 SNEGSKA (reference sequence). CDR3 residues: CNVTETDTQYF. The CDR3 DNA reads TGTAATGTTACGGAAACAGATACGCAGTATTTT.

Only a few counts were recorded for this clonotype. A read error is possible here, since a much larger clone lies one base away. The J gene is TRBJ2-2, the V gene TRBV20-1; no clear D. The germline V gene encodes CDR1 DFQATT and CDR2 SNEGSKA (reference sequence). The CDR3 length is 12 residues. The CDR3: CSAMGHTRELFF. CDR3 in DNA: TGCAGTGCGATGGGTCACACCAGGGAGCTGTTTTTT.

The chain is built from TRBV5-1 and TRBJ1-2; no definite D call. Trimming took off 4 bases at V and 1 base at J, with 5 bases between the two ends. Per germline, CDR1 SGHRS and CDR2 YFSETQ. CDR3 size: 12 residues. In DNA form, the CDR3 reads TGCGCCAGCAGCGGGGTTAACTATGGCTACACCTTC. It codes for CASSGVNYGYTF.

This chain connects TRBV20-1 to TRBJ2-1; D is tentatively TRBD1 or TRBD2 (5 bases each). This CDR3 has 16 residues. The V gene lost 6 bases and the J gene lost 9 bases, with 27 bases spanning the gap. Germline lookup yields CDR1 DFQATT and CDR2 SNEGSKA (reference sequence). CDR3 in amino acids: CSATVDGASSHSEQFF. Here the CDR3 DNA reads TGCAGTGCCACCGTGGACGGGGCGAGCTCCCACAGTGAGCAGTTCTTC.